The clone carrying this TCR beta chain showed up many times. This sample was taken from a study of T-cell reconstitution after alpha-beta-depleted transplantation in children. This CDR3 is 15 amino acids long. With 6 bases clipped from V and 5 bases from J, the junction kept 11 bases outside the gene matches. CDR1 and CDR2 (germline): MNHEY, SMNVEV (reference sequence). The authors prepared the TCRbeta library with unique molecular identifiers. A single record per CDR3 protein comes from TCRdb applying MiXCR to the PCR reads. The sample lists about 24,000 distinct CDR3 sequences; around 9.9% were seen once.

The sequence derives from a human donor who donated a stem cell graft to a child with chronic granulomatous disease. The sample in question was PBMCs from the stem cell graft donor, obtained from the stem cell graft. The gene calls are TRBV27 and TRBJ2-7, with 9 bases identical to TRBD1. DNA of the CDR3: TGTGCCAGCAGCCCGCTGGGGACAGGGCTCGACGAGCAGTACTTC. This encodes CASSPLGTGLDEQYF.